These T cell receptor beta chains were read from a single sample in a study of beta chain features in type 1 diabetes. The repertoire was sequenced with immunoSEQ multiplex PCR; TCRdb's copy has only in-frame clones and lacks some. The data hold some 150,000 clones, with 11% observed a single time. Material for sequencing was central memory CD4+ T cells from blood. Source of these receptors: a man aged 18 to 30 in good health. Both conserved end residues are part of each CDR3. The D gene is left open where the match is weak. Only some rows state a clone size, as once, few, many or a class for expanded clones.

cdr3_nt: TGTGCCAGCAGCGTAGAGTGGGAGGGAACCCAGTACTTC; cdr3_aa: CASSVEWEGTQYF; v_call: TRBV9; j_call: TRBJ2-5; clone_size: few; d_call: TRBD2
cdr3_nt: TGTGCCAGCTCATCAGGGTTCACTGAAGCTTTCTTT; cdr3_aa: CASSSGFTEAFF; v_call: TRBV18; j_call: TRBJ1-1; clone_size: few; d_call: NA
cdr3_nt: TGTGCCAGCAGCTTAGAGAAAGGAAGAGGACAGGGGCGCCTGAATGGCTACACCTTC; cdr3_aa: CASSLEKGRGQGRLNGYTF; v_call: TRBV7-9; j_call: TRBJ1-2; clone_size: few; d_call: TRBD1
cdr3_nt: TGTGCCAGCAGTCGCAGGGTCGACACTGAAGCTTTCTTT; cdr3_aa: CASSRRVDTEAFF; v_call: TRBV7-2; j_call: TRBJ1-1; clone_size: few; d_call: NA
cdr3_nt: TGTGCCAGCAGTTTAAGTAATTCACCCCTCCACTTT; cdr3_aa: CASSLSNSPLHF; v_call: TRBV27; j_call: TRBJ1-6; clone_size: few; d_call: NA
cdr3_nt: TGTGCCGTCAAAGAGGTTTCTGGGGCCAACGTCCTGACTTTC; cdr3_aa: CAVKEVSGANVLTF; v_call: TRBV6-6; j_call: TRBJ2-6; clone_size: few; d_call: NA
cdr3_nt: TGTGCCAGCAGCCGAACAGGGGGAAGCACCTACGAGCAGTACTTC; cdr3_aa: CASSRTGGSTYEQYF; v_call: TRBV7-2; j_call: TRBJ2-7; clone_size: few; d_call: TRBD1
cdr3_nt: TGTGCCAGCAGTGGTAACGTCATACTAGCCAAAAACATTCAGTACTTC; cdr3_aa: CASSGNVILAKNIQYF; v_call: TRBV28; j_call: TRBJ2-4; clone_size: NA; d_call: NA
cdr3_nt: TGCAGCGTTGTCCAAGGCTCAAGGACAGATACGCAGTATTTT; cdr3_aa: CSVVQGSRTDTQYF; v_call: TRBV29-1; j_call: TRBJ2-3; clone_size: few; d_call: NA
cdr3_nt: TGTGCCAGCAGCTTTGACAGGGAGACTGAAGCTTTCTTT; cdr3_aa: CASSFDRETEAFF; v_call: TRBV11-2; j_call: TRBJ1-1; clone_size: NA; d_call: TRBD1
cdr3_nt: TGTGCCAGCAGCGTCCAAGGCGGGGAGCTGTTTTTT; cdr3_aa: CASSVQGGELFF; v_call: TRBV9; j_call: TRBJ2-2; clone_size: many; d_call: NA
cdr3_nt: TGTGCCAGCAGCTCCCAGGGGATAGGGGGCAATTCACCCCTCCACTTT; cdr3_aa: CASSSQGIGGNSPLHF; v_call: TRBV7-2; j_call: TRBJ1-6; clone_size: NA; d_call: TRBD1
cdr3_nt: TGCGCCAGCAGCCTGGACAGAACCGAAGCTTTCTTT; cdr3_aa: CASSLDRTEAFF; v_call: TRBV5-1; j_call: TRBJ1-1; clone_size: few; d_call: NA
cdr3_nt: TGCAGCGTCAACGGACAGGGAGGAGAGACCCAGTACTTC; cdr3_aa: CSVNGQGGETQYF; v_call: TRBV29-1; j_call: TRBJ2-5; clone_size: few; d_call: TRBD1
cdr3_nt: TGTGCCAGCAGCGTAGGTGGCAGGGCTGGGGGAGAGACCCAGTACTTC; cdr3_aa: CASSVGGRAGGETQYF; v_call: TRBV9; j_call: TRBJ2-5; clone_size: NA; d_call: NA
cdr3_nt: TGTGCCAGCAGCGAACAGGCTTGGAACACTGAAGCTTTCTTT; cdr3_aa: CASSEQAWNTEAFF; v_call: TRBV7-8; j_call: TRBJ1-1; clone_size: NA; d_call: NA
cdr3_nt: TGTGCCAGCAGGTCGGACACCCTGAACACTGAAGCTTTCTTT; cdr3_aa: CASRSDTLNTEAFF; v_call: TRBV28; j_call: TRBJ1-1; clone_size: few; d_call: NA
cdr3_nt: TGCAGCGTTGAAACAGGGTTTTGGGCCCGGGCGCAGTTCTTC; cdr3_aa: CSVETGFWARAQFF; v_call: TRBV29-1; j_call: TRBJ2-1; clone_size: few; d_call: NA
cdr3_nt: TGTGCCAGCAGCTTAGATTTCGGGAATCAGCCCCAGCATTTT; cdr3_aa: CASSLDFGNQPQHF; v_call: TRBV7-2; j_call: TRBJ1-5; clone_size: NA; d_call: NA
cdr3_nt: TGTGCCAGCAGCCAAGATGGGGGGACTGGCTACACCTTC; cdr3_aa: CASSQDGGTGYTF; v_call: TRBV4-2; j_call: TRBJ1-2; clone_size: NA; d_call: NA
cdr3_nt: TGTGCCAGCAGCTTAGAGGACTGGGCCCCGGAGACCCAGTACTTC; cdr3_aa: CASSLEDWAPETQYF; v_call: TRBV11-1; j_call: TRBJ2-5; clone_size: NA; d_call: NA
cdr3_nt: TGCAGCGTTGGCGAGACCCAGTACTTC; cdr3_aa: CSVGETQYF; v_call: TRBV29-1; j_call: TRBJ2-5; clone_size: few; d_call: NA
cdr3_nt: TGTGCCAGCAGTCCTCCCGGGACAGGGTCCTACGAGCAGTACTTC; cdr3_aa: CASSPPGTGSYEQYF; v_call: TRBV28; j_call: TRBJ2-7; clone_size: NA; d_call: TRBD1
cdr3_nt: TGTGCCAGCAGTTTAGTGCAGGGGATTTATGGCTACACCTTC; cdr3_aa: CASSLVQGIYGYTF; v_call: TRBV28; j_call: TRBJ1-2; clone_size: NA; d_call: NA
cdr3_nt: TGCGCCAGCAGCTTGGCGGCCTACGAGCAGTACTTC; cdr3_aa: CASSLAAYEQYF; v_call: TRBV5-1; j_call: TRBJ2-7; clone_size: NA; d_call: NA
cdr3_nt: TGTGCCAGCAGGACGAGGACCGCGAGTCCGCAGTATTTT; cdr3_aa: CASRTRTASPQYF; v_call: TRBV27; j_call: TRBJ2-3; clone_size: few; d_call: NA
cdr3_nt: TGTGCCAGCAGTAACCGCGGGACGGCTGGAAACACCATATATTTT; cdr3_aa: CASSNRGTAGNTIYF; v_call: TRBV27; j_call: TRBJ1-3; clone_size: many; d_call: NA
cdr3_nt: TGTGCCTGGAGTGTACAGGGGGCCGGGGAGCTGTTTTTT; cdr3_aa: CAWSVQGAGELFF; v_call: TRBV30; j_call: TRBJ2-2; clone_size: NA; d_call: TRBD1
cdr3_nt: TGTGCCAGCAGCCTGAGACAGGGGGACACAGATACGCAGTATTTT; cdr3_aa: CASSLRQGDTDTQYF; v_call: TRBV11-3; j_call: TRBJ2-3; clone_size: few; d_call: TRBD1
cdr3_nt: TGTGCCAGCAGCCTAAATCCCCGGGACTCCCTTCGGGCGCAGTATTTT; cdr3_aa: CASSLNPRDSLRAQYF; v_call: TRBV7-2; j_call: TRBJ2-3; clone_size: many; d_call: NA
cdr3_nt: TGCAGCGTTGAGGCGGGGAACTACGAGCAGTACTTC; cdr3_aa: CSVEAGNYEQYF; v_call: TRBV29-1; j_call: TRBJ2-7; clone_size: few; d_call: NA
cdr3_nt: TGTGCCAGCAGCAAAGGACTAGCGGGGGATACGCAGTATTTT; cdr3_aa: CASSKGLAGDTQYF; v_call: TRBV7-7; j_call: TRBJ2-3; clone_size: NA; d_call: TRBD2
cdr3_nt: TGTGCCAGCAGCCCCCGGGGGGGCGATACGCAGTATTTT; cdr3_aa: CASSPRGGDTQYF; v_call: TRBV9; j_call: TRBJ2-3; clone_size: NA; d_call: TRBD2
cdr3_nt: TGTGCCAGCAGCCCATTCCGGGGTATCATGTATACTGAAGCTTTCTTT; cdr3_aa: CASSPFRGIMYTEAFF; v_call: TRBV7-2; j_call: TRBJ1-1; clone_size: few; d_call: NA
cdr3_nt: TGTGCCAGTAGATCCCAGACAGGGTCCTCCTACGAGCAGTACTTC; cdr3_aa: CASRSQTGSSYEQYF; v_call: TRBV19; j_call: TRBJ2-7; clone_size: few; d_call: TRBD1
cdr3_nt: TGTGCCAGCAGCTTGACGGCAGGGGCGGAGACCCAGTACTTC; cdr3_aa: CASSLTAGAETQYF; v_call: TRBV7-9; j_call: TRBJ2-5; clone_size: NA; d_call: NA
cdr3_nt: TGCGCCAGCAGCCAAAATATGGAGCAGTTCTTC; cdr3_aa: CASSQNMEQFF; v_call: TRBV4-1; j_call: TRBJ2-1; clone_size: NA; d_call: NA